Listed here are 20 T cell receptor beta chains from one sample, sequenced in a study of Ad26.COV2.S vaccination and SARS-CoV-2 variants. Libraries were prepared by immunoSEQ multiplex PCR; TCRdb keeps only in-frame clonotypes and omits some of them. The sample yields 300,000 to 500,000 clones, 70% to 90% seen once. Treatment defined: roughly 18 received Ad26.COV2.S at low or high dose, single or two shots; a few received placebo; per-sample allocation not given. Sampling occurred on day 63 after the first vaccine or placebo injection. Sequenced here: peripheral blood, sampled in a trial of Ad26.COV2.S vaccine versus placebo. Receptor source: a person aged 18-60 years who received the Ad26.COV2.S COVID-19 vaccine or a placebo.

The chain joins TRBV6-5 to TRBJ2-7; the D gene is possibly TRBD2 (6 bases). Germline values: CDR1 MNHEY, CDR2 SVGAGI. The CDR3 totals 14 residues. V gave up 6 bases and J gave up 1 base, with 13 bases separating them. The CDR3 spells CASSRLEGSYEQYF. CDR3 in DNA: TGTGCCAGCAGCCGACTAGAGGGGTCCTACGAGCAGTACTTC.

This rearrangement joins TRBV12-3 or TRBV12-4 to TRBJ2-5, with D maybe TRBD1 (5 bases). The V end was cut by 6 bases, the J end by 4 bases, with 12 bases between. The CDR3 spans 13 residues. CDR3 in DNA: TGTGCCAGCAGAAGGGGTTACGCAGAGACCCAGTACTTC. It is translated as CASRRGYAETQYF.

This chain links TRBV11-2 with TRBJ2-5; possibly TRBD1 for D (5 bases). The V end was cut by 5 bases, the J end by 7 bases, with 8 bases between. The germline gives CDR1 SGHAT, CDR2 FQNNGV. The CDR3 is made up of 11 amino acids. The CDR3 nucleotides read TGTGCCAGCAGCCCCACAGGGACCCAGTACTTC. Protein product: CASSPTGTQYF.

This sequence joins TRBV19 and TRBJ1-1; D is ambiguous. Germline V CDR1 and CDR2: LNHDA, SQIVND (reference sequence). This CDR3 comprises 14 residues. The V end was cut by 5 bases, the J end by 1 base, with 11 bases between. CDR3 sequence (DNA): TGTGCCAGTAGTTCGGGCACAAGGAACACTGAAGCTTTCTTT. Amino acid sequence: CASSSGTRNTEAFF.

This chain joins TRBV7-6 and TRBJ2-6, with a possible D match to TRBD1 (6 bases). The V end was cut by 4 bases, the J end by 2 bases, with 18 bases between. CDR3 length equals 18 residues. Germline V gene lookup returns CDR1 SGHVS and CDR2 FNYEAQ. CDR3 nucleotide sequence: TGTGCCAGCAGCTCCGAGCTACAGGGAATTGCTGGGGCCAACGTCCTGACTTTC. Its protein is CASSSELQGIAGANVLTF. The variable domain in full, completed from reference TRBV7-6 and TRBJ2-6, reads GAGVSQSPRYKVTKRGQDVALRCDPISGHVSLYWYRQALGQGPEFLTYFNYEAQQDKSGLPNDRFSAERPEGSISTLTIQRTEQRDSAMYRCASSSELQGIAGANVLTFGAGSRLTVL.

CDR3 loop: CASSLEVYYGYTF. CDR3 bases: TGTGCCAGCAGCTTAGAAGTCTACTATGGCTACACCTTC. This chain connects TRBV7-2 to TRBJ1-2; D is uncertain. The CDR3 consists of 13 residues. Trimming shortened V by 1 base and J by 3 bases, and 6 bases separated the two germline ends. Germline values: CDR1 SGHTA, CDR2 FQGNSA.

The chain combines TRBV6-1 with TRBJ2-3; no firm D call. The CDR3 contains 16 residues. Trimming removed 5 bases at V and 1 base at J, with 16 bases between. The germline V gene has CDR1 MNHNS and CDR2 SASEGT. CDR3: CASSQVRPSGTDTQYF. For the CDR3, the DNA is TGTGCCAGCAGTCAAGTAAGACCTTCGGGCACAGATACGCAGTATTTT.

This chain joins TRBV14 and TRBJ1-2; D perhaps matches TRBD1 (5 bases). V was pared by 2 bases and J by 4 bases, with 8 bases between. Germline CDR1 SGHDN, CDR2 FVKESK. This CDR3 is built from 13 residues. The CDR3 reads CASSQWTLYGYTF. CDR3 DNA: TGTGCCAGCAGCCAATGGACACTCTATGGCTACACCTTC.

CDR3 loop: CASSLTQGREAFF. In DNA, the CDR3 is TGTGCCAGTAGTCTCACACAAGGAAGGGAAGCTTTCTTT. The gene calls are TRBV19 and TRBJ1-1; D is unresolved. The CDR3 runs to 13 residues. The V end was cut by 5 bases, the J end by 8 bases, with 15 bases between. Germline CDR1 LNHDA, CDR2 SQIVND (reference sequence).

This chain uses TRBV3-1 (or the pseudogene TRBV3-2) with TRBJ2-4; possibly TRBD1 for D (6 bases). CDR3 length equals 16 residues. CDR1 and CDR2 from the germline V gene are LGHDT and YNNKEL (reference sequence). V was trimmed by 4 bases and J by 10 bases, leaving 23 bases between them. The CDR3 loop is CASSPTPRDIRRIQYF. DNA of the CDR3: TGTGCCAGCAGCCCGACCCCCCGGGACATCCGGAGGATTCAGTACTTC.

The rearrangement joins TRBV30 to TRBJ1-5; maybe TRBD1 (6 bases). CDR1 and CDR2 (germline): GTSNPN, SVGIG (reference sequence). The CDR3 extends over 15 amino acids. The V end was cut by 0 bases, the J end by 2 bases, with 11 bases between. CDR3 sequence: CAWSVTGGGNQPQHF. In nucleotides, the CDR3 is TGTGCCTGGAGTGTAACGGGGGGCGGCAATCAGCCCCAGCATTTT.

This chain uses TRBV7-8 with TRBJ1-2, with D maybe TRBD1 (6 bases). CDR3 size: 13 residues. From germline, CDR1 is SGHVS and CDR2 FQNEAQ. The germline V and J ends were trimmed by 1 base and 6 bases, with 9 bases remaining between them. CDR3 sequence: CASSLGGGNGYTF. As DNA, the CDR3 is TGTGCCAGCAGCTTAGGAGGGGGGAATGGCTACACCTTC.

The chain employs TRBV5-4 and TRBJ1-1; no reliable D call. The CDR3 contains 13 residues. V dropped 2 bases and J dropped 1 base, with 6 bases sitting between them. Germline V gives CDR1 SGHNT, CDR2 YYREEE (reference sequence). The CDR3 bases are TGTGCCAGCAGCTTCTACGGGAACACTGAAGCTTTCTTT. Translating it yields CASSFYGNTEAFF.

The rearrangement joins TRBV9 to TRBJ1-1; D ambiguous. The CDR3 contains 15 residues. CDR1 and CDR2 (germline): SGDLS, YYNGEE. Trimming removed 4 bases at V and 6 bases at J, with 19 bases between. The CDR3 protein is CASSLNPGGGAEAFF. CDR3 bases: TGTGCCAGCAGCTTAAACCCTGGAGGAGGCGCTGAAGCTTTCTTT.

This clone appeared a few times. The V and J genes are TRBV7-8 and TRBJ1-2; tentatively, D is TRBD1 (6 bases). This CDR3 spans 17 amino acids. The V gene lost 2 bases and the J gene lost 7 bases, with 23 bases spanning the gap. Germline V gives CDR1 SGHVS, CDR2 FQNEAQ. CDR3 amino acids: CASSLSQSAGAAAGYTF. The CDR3 coding sequence is TGTGCCAGCAGCTTATCTCAGTCTGCGGGGGCGGCGGCTGGCTACACCTTC.

The chain combines TRBV27 with TRBJ2-7, with 8 bases matching TRBD1. The CDR3 has 16 amino acids. J was trimmed by 4 bases and V by 7 bases; bases with no gene match: 15. The germline CDR1 and CDR2 sequences are MNHEY and SMNVEV (reference sequence). The CDR3 nucleotides read TGTGCCAGCACCACCCACCTGGGACAGGATATTTACGAGCAGTACTTC. It translates to CASTTHLGQDIYEQYF.

The chain links TRBV5-6 to TRBJ1-6, with D unclear. The germline V gene encodes CDR1 SGHDT and CDR2 YYEEEE. The CDR3 length is 13 residues. V was clipped by 2 bases and J by 14 bases, with 14 bases between them. The CDR3 region has the DNA TGTGCCAGCAGCTTTGAGGCCTCCGGAACCCTCCACTTT. It is translated as CASSFEASGTLHF. Drawing the rest from reference TRBV5-6 and TRBJ1-6, the complete variable domain is DAGVTQSPTHLIKTRGQQVTLRCSPKSGHDTVSWYQQALGQGPQFIFQYYEEEERQRGNFPDRFSGHQFPNYSSELNVNALLLGDSALYLCASSFEASGTLHFGNGTRLTVT.

V usage is TRBV6-1 and J usage is TRBJ1-5; no clear D gene. The germline V and J ends were trimmed by 3 bases and 11 bases, with 8 bases remaining between them. The CDR3 contains 11 residues. Germline lookup yields CDR1 MNHNS and CDR2 SASEGT. The CDR3 region is CASSDPLAQHF. DNA of the CDR3: TGTGCCAGCAGTGATCCGTTGGCCCAGCATTTT.

This chain joins TRBV2 and TRBJ1-4; D is uncertain. Trimming cost V 2 bases and J 7 bases, with 11 bases left between them. The CDR3 loop spans 14 amino acids. The germline V gene has CDR1 SNHLY and CDR2 FYNNEI. In DNA, the CDR3 is TGTGCCAGCAGTGAATCGGGGTTGGGTGAAAAACTGTTTTTT. Its translation: CASSESGLGEKLFF.

The V call is TRBV5-1, the J call TRBJ2-4; tentative D call: TRBD1 (5 bases). Germline V gives CDR1 SGHRS, CDR2 YFSETQ. Trimming left V 0 bases short and J 7 bases short, with 14 bases between. The CDR3 has 15 residues. The CDR3 DNA is TGCGCCAGCAGCTTGGGTGAGCTAAGGGGCAACATTCAGTACTTC. Residues: CASSLGELRGNIQYF. The variable domain in full, completed from reference TRBV5-1 and TRBJ2-4, reads KAGVTQTPRYLIKTRGQQVTLSCSPISGHRSVSWYQQTPGQGLQFLFEYFSETQRNKGNFPGRFSGRQFSNSRSEMNVSTLELGDSALYLCASSLGELRGNIQYFGAGTRLSVL.